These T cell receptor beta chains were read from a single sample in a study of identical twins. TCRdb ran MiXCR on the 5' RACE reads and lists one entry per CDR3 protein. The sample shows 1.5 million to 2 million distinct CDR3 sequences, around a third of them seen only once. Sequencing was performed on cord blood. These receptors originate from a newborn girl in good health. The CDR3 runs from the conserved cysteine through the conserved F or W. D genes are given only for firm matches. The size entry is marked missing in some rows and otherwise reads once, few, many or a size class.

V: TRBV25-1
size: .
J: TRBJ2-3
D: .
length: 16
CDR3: CASSEQEGEGTDTQYF
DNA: TGTGCCAGCAGTGAACAAGAAGGGGAGGGCACAGATACGCAGTATTTT

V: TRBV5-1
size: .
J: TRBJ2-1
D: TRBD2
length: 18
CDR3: CASSEGLAGAFNYNEQFF
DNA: TGCGCCAGCAGCGAGGGACTAGCGGGAGCATTCAACTACAATGAGCAGTTCTTC

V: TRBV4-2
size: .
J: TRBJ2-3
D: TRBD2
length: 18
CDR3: CASSQDWAGGPGTDTQYF
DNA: TGTGCCAGCAGCCAAGATTGGGCGGGGGGCCCCGGCACAGATACGCAGTATTTT

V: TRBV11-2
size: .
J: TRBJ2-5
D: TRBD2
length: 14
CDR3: CASSLALAGGSQYF
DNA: TGTGCCAGCAGCTTAGCACTAGCGGGAGGGTCGCAGTACTTC

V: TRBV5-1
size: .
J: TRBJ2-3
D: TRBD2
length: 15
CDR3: CASSPIAGLADTQYF
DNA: TGCGCCAGCAGCCCCATAGCGGGATTGGCAGATACGCAGTATTTT

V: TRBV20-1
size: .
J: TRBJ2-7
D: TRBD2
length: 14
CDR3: CSDPSGGGMYEQYF
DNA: TGCAGTGACCCGTCCGGCGGGGGGATGTACGAGCAGTACTTC

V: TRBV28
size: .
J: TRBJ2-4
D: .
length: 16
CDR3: CASSLGWGIAKNIQYF
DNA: TGTGCCAGCAGTTTAGGGTGGGGGATAGCCAAAAACATTCAGTACTTC

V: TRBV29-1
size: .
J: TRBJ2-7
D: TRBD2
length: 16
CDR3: CSVGSSSGTSGYEQYF
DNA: TGCAGCGTTGGGTCCTCTTCCGGGACTAGCGGCTACGAGCAGTACTTC

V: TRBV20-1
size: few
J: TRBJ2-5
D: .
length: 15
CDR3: CSAVRGRGGQETQYF
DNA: TGCAGTGCTGTACGGGGGCGCGGAGGCCAAGAGACCCAGTACTTC

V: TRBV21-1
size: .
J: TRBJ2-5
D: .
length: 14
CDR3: CASSPRDSEETQYF
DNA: TGTGCCAGCAGCCCGCGGGACAGTGAAGAGACCCAGTACTTC

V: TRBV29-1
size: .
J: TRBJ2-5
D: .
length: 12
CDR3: CSVGSLFETQYF
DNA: TGCAGCGTTGGTTCTCTATTTGAGACCCAGTACTTC

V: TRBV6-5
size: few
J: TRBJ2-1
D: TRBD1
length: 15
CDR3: CASSYWRTGYNEQFF
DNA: TGTGCCAGCAGTTACTGGCGGACAGGGTACAATGAGCAGTTCTTC

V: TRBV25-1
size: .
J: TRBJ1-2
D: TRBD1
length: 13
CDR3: CASSGDRVYGYTF
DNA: TGTGCCAGCAGTGGGGACAGGGTCTATGGCTACACCTTC

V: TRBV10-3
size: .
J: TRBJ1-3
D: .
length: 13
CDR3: CATGPSSGNTIYF
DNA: TGTGCCACCGGGCCTTCTTCTGGAAACACCATATATTTT

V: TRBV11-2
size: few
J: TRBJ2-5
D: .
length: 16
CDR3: CASSATRTSFRETQYF
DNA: TGTGCCAGCAGCGCCACGAGAACTAGTTTTAGAGAGACCCAGTACTTC

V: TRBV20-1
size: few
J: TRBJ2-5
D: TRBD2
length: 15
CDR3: CSARLASGDQETQYF
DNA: TGCAGTGCTAGGTTGGCTAGCGGGGACCAAGAGACCCAGTACTTC

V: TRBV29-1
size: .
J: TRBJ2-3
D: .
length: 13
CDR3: CSVGGRARDTQYF
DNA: TGCAGCGTGGGGGGCAGGGCAAGAGATACGCAGTATTTT

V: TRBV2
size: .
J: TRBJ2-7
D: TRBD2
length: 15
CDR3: CATQKEVAGGREQYF
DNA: TGTGCCACCCAGAAGGAGGTAGCGGGAGGCCGTGAGCAGTACTTC

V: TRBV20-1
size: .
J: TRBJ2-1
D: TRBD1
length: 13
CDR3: CSAPETGADEQFF
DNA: TGCAGTGCTCCCGAGACAGGGGCAGATGAGCAGTTCTTC

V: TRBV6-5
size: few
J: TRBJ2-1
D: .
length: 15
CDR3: CASSYSVRSYNEQFF
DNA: TGTGCCAGCAGTTACTCGGTCAGGTCCTACAATGAGCAGTTCTTC

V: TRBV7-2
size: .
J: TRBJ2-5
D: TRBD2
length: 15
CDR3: CASSGPGLVSETQYF
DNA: TGTGCCAGCAGCGGGCCGGGACTAGTCTCGGAGACCCAGTACTTC

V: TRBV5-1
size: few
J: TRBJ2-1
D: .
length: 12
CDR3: CASRGRLGEQFF
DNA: TGCGCCAGCAGGGGGCGATTAGGTGAGCAGTTCTTC

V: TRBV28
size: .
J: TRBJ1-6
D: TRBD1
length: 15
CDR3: CASSLADRVVSPPHF
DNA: TGTGCCAGCAGTTTAGCCGACAGGGTAGTCTCACCCCCCCACTTT

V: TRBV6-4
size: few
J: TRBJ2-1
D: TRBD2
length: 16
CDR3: CASSEQTSGGGTEQFF
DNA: TGTGCCAGCAGTGAGCAAACGAGCGGGGGGGGGACTGAGCAGTTCTTC

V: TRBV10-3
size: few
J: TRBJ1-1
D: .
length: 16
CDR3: CAISERGVLLNTEAFF
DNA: TGTGCCATCAGTGAGCGAGGAGTTCTCCTGAACACTGAAGCTTTCTTT

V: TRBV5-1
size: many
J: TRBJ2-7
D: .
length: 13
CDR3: CASSSFERVEQYF
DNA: TGCGCCAGCAGCTCCTTTGAAAGGGTTGAGCAGTACTTC

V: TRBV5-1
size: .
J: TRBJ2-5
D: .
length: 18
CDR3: CASSLGVVTITSYNEQYF
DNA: TGCGCCAGCAGCTTGGGGGTAGTGACTATCACCTCCTACAATGAGCAGTACTTC

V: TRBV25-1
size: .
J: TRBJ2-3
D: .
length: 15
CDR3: CASSELGGMADTQYF
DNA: TGTGCCAGCAGTGAATTGGGCGGGATGGCAGATACGCAGTATTTT

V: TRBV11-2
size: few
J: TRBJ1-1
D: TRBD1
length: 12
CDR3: CASSLQTGEAFF
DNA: TGTGCCAGCAGCCTCCAGACAGGGGAAGCTTTCTTT

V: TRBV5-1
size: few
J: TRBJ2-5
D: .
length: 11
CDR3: CASSSAKEQYF
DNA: TGCGCCAGCAGCTCCGCCAAGGAGCAGTACTTC

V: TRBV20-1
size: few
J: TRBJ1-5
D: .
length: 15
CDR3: CSARGGRNSNQPQHF
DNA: TGCAGTGCTAGAGGTGGACGGAATAGCAATCAGCCCCAGCATTTT

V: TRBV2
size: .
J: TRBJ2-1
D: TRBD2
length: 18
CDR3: CASSEALLGLAGANEQFF
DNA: TGTGCCAGCAGTGAAGCGCTTCTCGGACTAGCGGGAGCCAATGAGCAGTTCTTC

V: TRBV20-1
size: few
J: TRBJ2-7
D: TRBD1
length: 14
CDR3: CSAGETGGSYEQYF
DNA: TGCAGTGCAGGGGAGACAGGGGGCTCCTACGAGCAGTACTTC

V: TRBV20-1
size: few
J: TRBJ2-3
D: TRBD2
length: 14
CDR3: CSVSPSGSRDTQYF
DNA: TGCAGTGTATCCCCTAGCGGGAGCCGAGATACGCAGTATTTT

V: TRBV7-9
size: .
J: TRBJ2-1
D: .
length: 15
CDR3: CASRPSQGSYNEQFF
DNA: TGTGCCAGCAGGCCCAGCCAGGGCTCCTACAATGAGCAGTTCTTC

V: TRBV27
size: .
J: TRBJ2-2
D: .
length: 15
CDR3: CASSLGMPNTGELSF
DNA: TGTGCCAGCAGTTTGGGAATGCCCAACACCGGGGAGCTGTCTTTT

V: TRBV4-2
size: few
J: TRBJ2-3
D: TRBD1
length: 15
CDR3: CASSQDSRGPDTQYF
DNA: TGTGCCAGCAGCCAAGATTCCAGGGGGCCAGATACGCAGTATTTT

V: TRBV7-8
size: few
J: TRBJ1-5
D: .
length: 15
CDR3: CASSLGTQSNQPQHF
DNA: TGTGCCAGCAGCCTAGGGACACAAAGCAATCAGCCCCAGCATTTT

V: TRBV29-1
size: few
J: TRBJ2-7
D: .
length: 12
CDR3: CSVGSGAYEQYF
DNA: TGCAGCGTTGGGTCGGGGGCGTACGAGCAGTACTTC

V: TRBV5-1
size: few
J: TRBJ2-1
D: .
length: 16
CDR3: CASSLMKAGARDEQFF
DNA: TGCGCCAGCAGCTTGATGAAGGCAGGGGCACGGGATGAGCAGTTCTTC

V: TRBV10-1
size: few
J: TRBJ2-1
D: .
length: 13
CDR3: CASSEGGSYEQFF
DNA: TGCGCCAGCAGCGAGGGGGGTAGCTATGAGCAGTTCTTC

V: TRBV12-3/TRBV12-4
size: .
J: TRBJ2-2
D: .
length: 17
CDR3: CASSLDPAKQNTGELFF
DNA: TGTGCCAGCAGTTTAGATCCCGCCAAACAGAACACCGGGGAGCTGTTTTTT

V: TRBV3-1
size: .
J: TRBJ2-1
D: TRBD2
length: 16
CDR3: CASSRRGRVSYSEQFF
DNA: TGTGCCAGCAGCAGAAGAGGGAGGGTGAGCTACAGTGAGCAGTTCTTC

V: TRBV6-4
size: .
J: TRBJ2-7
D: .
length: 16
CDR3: CASSESGGVFGYEQYF
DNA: TGTGCCAGCAGTGAATCAGGAGGGGTTTTCGGCTACGAGCAGTACTTC

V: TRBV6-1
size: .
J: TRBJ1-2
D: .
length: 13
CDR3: CTSRAVSVGGYTF
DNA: TGTACCAGCAGGGCTGTTTCGGTCGGTGGCTACACCTTC

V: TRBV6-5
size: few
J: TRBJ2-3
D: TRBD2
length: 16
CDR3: CASSYSRTSGTDTQYF
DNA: TGTGCCAGCAGTTACTCGAGGACTAGCGGGACAGATACGCAGTATTTT

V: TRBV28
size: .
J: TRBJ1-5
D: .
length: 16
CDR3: CASSLFRGDSNQPQHF
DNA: TGTGCCAGCAGTTTATTTAGAGGGGACAGCAATCAGCCCCAGCATTTT

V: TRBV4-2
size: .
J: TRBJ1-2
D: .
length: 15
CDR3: CASSQKRQANYGYTF
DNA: TGTGCCAGCAGCCAAAAGAGACAGGCTAACTATGGCTACACCTTC

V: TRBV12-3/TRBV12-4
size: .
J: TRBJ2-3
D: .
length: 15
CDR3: CASSPTPSSTDTQYF
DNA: TGTGCCAGCAGCCCGACACCGTCTAGCACAGATACGCAGTATTTT

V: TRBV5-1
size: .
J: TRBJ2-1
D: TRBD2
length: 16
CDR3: CASWWASGRPGNEQFF
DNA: TGCGCCAGTTGGTGGGCTAGCGGGAGGCCAGGGAATGAGCAGTTCTTC

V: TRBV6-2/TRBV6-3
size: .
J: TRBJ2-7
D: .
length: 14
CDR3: CASSYRLDYYEQYF
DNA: TGTGCCAGCAGTTACCGACTAGACTACTACGAGCAGTACTTC

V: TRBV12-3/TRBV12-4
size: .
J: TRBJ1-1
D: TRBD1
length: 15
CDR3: CASEMGTGLHTEAFF
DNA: TGTGCCAGCGAGATGGGGACAGGTCTGCACACTGAAGCTTTCTTT

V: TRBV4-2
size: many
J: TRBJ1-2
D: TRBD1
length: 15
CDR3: CASSQGTGGSYGYTF
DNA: TGTGCCAGCAGCCAAGGGACAGGGGGGAGCTATGGCTACACCTTC

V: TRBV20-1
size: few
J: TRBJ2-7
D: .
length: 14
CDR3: CSAELVVTSYEQYF
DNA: TGCAGTGCAGAACTCGTCGTCACTTCTTACGAGCAGTACTTC

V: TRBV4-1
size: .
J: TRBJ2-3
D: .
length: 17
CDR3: CASSQVGPRLGTDTQYF
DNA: TGCGCCAGCAGCCAAGTCGGTCCCCGACTAGGAACAGATACGCAGTATTTT

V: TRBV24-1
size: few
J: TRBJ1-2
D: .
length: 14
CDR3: CATSDLTTNYGYTF
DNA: TGTGCCACCAGTGATTTGACAACTAACTATGGCTACACCTTC

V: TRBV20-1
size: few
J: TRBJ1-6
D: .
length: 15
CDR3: CSAIPTSSYNSPLHF
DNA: TGCAGTGCTATCCCGACAAGCTCCTATAATTCACCCCTCCACTTT